The next 26 T cell receptor beta chains were all read from a single sample in a study of response to subunit inactivated influenza vaccine. Each CDR3 protein is one row after TCRdb ran MiXCR on the RT-PCR reads. This table holds almost 250,000 distinct CDR3 sequences, 12% found once. The sample was non-naive T cells sorted from PBMCs, taken approximately 15 days before vaccination. These receptors were taken from a man aged 50 to 60 who received an inactivated influenza vaccine.

This clonotype has only a few counts. The chain has TRBV3-1 and TRBJ1-2, with no clear D. Germline V gene lookup returns CDR1 LGHDT and CDR2 YNNKEL (reference sequence). V gave up 0 bases and J gave up 0 bases, with 5 bases separating them. The CDR3 spans 14 residues. The CDR3 region is CASSQDPANYGYTF. DNA for the CDR3: TGTGCCAGCAGCCAAGATCCAGCTAACTATGGCTACACCTTC.

This clonotype came up many times. CDR3 protein: CATSVPDLDTQYF. The CDR3 nucleotides are TGTGCCACCAGTGTTCCTGACTTGGATACGCAGTATTTT. The chain is built from TRBV24-1 and TRBJ2-3; D is undetermined. The V gene's germline CDR1 is KGHDR and CDR2 SFDVKD. This CDR3 has 13 residues. V was pared by 5 bases and J by 6 bases, with 11 bases between.

This clonotype has only a few counts. The chain uses TRBV7-2 and TRBJ2-1; possible D gene TRBD1, 5 bases. This CDR3 spans 17 amino acids. Germline V gene lookup returns CDR1 SGHTA and CDR2 FQGNSA. V lost 5 bases, J lost 6 bases, and 23 bases lay in between. In DNA form, the CDR3 reads TGTGCCAGCAGCCCCTCAGGGCTGAGGTCCCTTTTCAATGAGCAGTTCTTC. Amino acid sequence: CASSPSGLRSLFNEQFF.

In its sample, this clonotype was seen many times. The chain employs TRBV20-1 and TRBJ1-2; D is ambiguous. The CDR3 contains 15 residues. The V gene's germline CDR1 is DFQATT and CDR2 SNEGSKA (reference sequence). Deletions cut 4 bases from V and 4 bases from J, with 19 bases between. CDR3 sequence (DNA): TGCAGTGCTAAAGCGTTGAGTCGGACGGCCTATGGCTACACCTTC. Encoded protein: CSAKALSRTAYGYTF.

This chain uses TRBV27 with TRBJ2-7, with 9 bases aligning to TRBD1. V lost 4 bases to trimming and J lost 6 bases; unmatched junction nucleotides: 4. This CDR3 has 13 amino acids. Germline CDR1 and CDR2: MNHEY and SMNVEV (reference sequence). In DNA form, the CDR3 reads TGTGCCAGCAGTTGGGGACAGGGTTTCGAGCAGTACTTC. Translated: CASSWGQGFEQYF.

The chain couples TRBV9 to TRBJ1-5, with TRBD1 as a possible D gene (5 bases). V was pared by 4 bases and J by 3 bases, with 14 bases between. Germline values: CDR1 SGDLS, CDR2 YYNGEE. This CDR3 is 15 amino acids long. As DNA, the CDR3 is TGTGCCAGCAGCACATCCGGGACGCCCAATCAGCCCCAGCATTTT. Amino acid sequence: CASSTSGTPNQPQHF.

This clonotype appeared a few times. J is TRBJ2-1 and V is TRBV6-2 or TRBV6-3, with TRBD1 matching over 9 bases. Trimming cost V 6 bases and J 7 bases; bases outside gene matches: 13. Germline CDR1 reads MNHEY; CDR2 reads SVGEGT. This CDR3 spans 16 amino acids. CDR3 nucleotide sequence: TGTGCCAGCAGCCCCCAAGGACAGGGGAGGCGGAATGAGCAGTTCTTC. This translates into CASSPQGQGRRNEQFF.

The chain is built from TRBV7-9 and TRBJ2-3; a weak D match, TRBD1 (6 bases). The germline V gene encodes CDR1 SEHNR and CDR2 FQNEAQ (reference sequence). CDR3 length: 15 residues. V was shortened by 5 bases and J by 4 bases, with 16 bases between the two germline ends. CDR3 DNA: TGTGCCAGCAGCCCTAGGGGGACGATGGCAGATACGCAGTATTTT. As protein: CASSPRGTMADTQYF.

There are a few counts of this clonotype. The J gene is TRBJ2-1, the V gene TRBV20-1; a weak D match, TRBD2 (6 bases). The CDR3 runs 14 residues. The germline V gene encodes CDR1 DFQATT and CDR2 SNEGSKA (reference sequence). Trimming pared 3 bases from V and 4 bases from J, leaving 13 bases between. CDR3 coding DNA: TGCAGTGCTAGTGGCTCTAGCGCATACAATGAGCAGTTCTTC. This sequence encodes CSASGSSAYNEQFF.

The chain combines TRBV18 with TRBJ1-2; tentatively, D is TRBD1 (6 bases). The V end was cut by 5 bases, the J end by 4 bases, with 14 bases between. Germline V gene sequence: CDR1 KGHSH, CDR2 LQKENI. There are 14 residues in the CDR3. The CDR3 protein is CASSSDRKSYGYTF. The CDR3 DNA is TGTGCCAGCTCATCTGACAGGAAGAGCTATGGCTACACCTTC.

The chain couples TRBV4-2 to TRBJ2-5; 10 bases map to TRBD1. V was pared by 4 bases and J by 1 base, with 6 bases of the junction left unmatched. The CDR3 is 16 amino acids. Germline V gives CDR1 LGHNA, CDR2 YNFKEQ. The CDR3 sequence is CASSPAGQGIQETQYF. DNA for the CDR3: TGTGCCAGCAGCCCTGCGGGACAGGGGATCCAAGAGACCCAGTACTTC.

This chain links TRBV20-1 with TRBJ2-7; either TRBD1 or TRBD2 may fit D (5 bases each). Germline values: CDR1 DFQATT, CDR2 SNEGSKA (reference sequence). This CDR3 has 12 residues. V gave up 5 bases and J gave up 3 bases, with 11 bases separating them. CDR3 region: CSAQGGGYEQYF. CDR3 sequence (DNA): TGCAGTGCTCAAGGTGGGGGCTACGAGCAGTACTTC.

This clonotype has a count of ten or more. This sequence joins TRBV29-1 and TRBJ2-5, with 10 bases that match TRBD1. This CDR3 is 14 amino acids long. CDR1 and CDR2 (germline): SQVTM, ANQGSEA. With 7 bases clipped from V and 10 bases from J, the junction kept 15 bases outside the gene matches. CDR3 amino acids: CSGRTGGTGTYQYF. The CDR3, as DNA: TGCAGCGGGAGGACAGGGGGTACGGGGACTTACCAGTACTTC.

This clonotype was recorded a few times. The chain is built from TRBV20-1 and TRBJ2-2; no clear D. The CDR3 runs to 13 residues. Per germline, CDR1 DFQATT and CDR2 SNEGSKA (reference sequence). Trimming removed 2 bases at V and 6 bases at J, with 10 bases between. This CDR3 reads CSARNLRAGELFF. The DNA for the CDR3 is TGCAGTGCTAGAAATTTACGGGCCGGGGAGCTGTTTTTT.

The chain recombines TRBV12-3 or TRBV12-4 with TRBJ2-2; the D gene is possibly TRBD1 (5 bases). CDR3 length equals 17 residues. Trimming removed 3 bases at V and 1 base at J, with 15 bases between. CDR3 amino acids: CASSFFRVWENTGELFF. For the CDR3, the DNA is TGTGCCAGCAGTTTCTTCAGGGTTTGGGAGAACACCGGGGAGCTGTTTTTT.

Remarks on this clonotype: The junction does not match germline at one end; this may be a read error. The chain employs TRBV5-4 and TRBJ2-3; TRBD1 agrees at 10 bases. The CDR3 is 14 residues long. CDR1 is SGHNT, CDR2 YYREEE, per germline (reference sequence). The CDR3 protein is CASGDGTGADAQYF. The CDR3 DNA reads TGTGCCAGCGGCGACGGGACAGGGGCAGATGCGCAGTATTTT.

The chain carries TRBV27 and TRBJ2-1, with D uncertain. This CDR3 is 14 amino acids long. CDR1 MNHEY and CDR2 SMNVEV come from the germline V gene (reference sequence). V gave up 6 bases and J gave up 0 bases, with 9 bases separating them. The CDR3 DNA reads as TGTGCCAGCAGAAGGGTTGGCTCCTACAATGAGCAGTTCTTC. Translated, it gives CASRRVGSYNEQFF.

This clonotype came up many times. This chain uses TRBV7-2 with TRBJ2-4; unclear D gene. CDR1 is SGHTA, CDR2 FQGNSA, per germline. The CDR3 length is 15 residues. V gave up 0 bases and J gave up 6 bases, with 12 bases separating them. CDR3 DNA sequence: TGTGCCAGCAGCTTAGCGGCTAACCGGGCAAACATTCAGTACTTC. Its translation is CASSLAANRANIQYF. Variable domain in full (rest from reference TRBV7-2 and TRBJ2-4): GAGVSQSPSNKVTEKGKDVELRCDPISGHTALYWYRQSLGQGLEFLIYFQGNSAPDKSGLPSDRFSAERTGGSVSTLTIQRTQQEDSAVYLCASSLAANRANIQYFGAGTRLSVL.

This chain uses TRBV5-5 with TRBJ2-5, with D maybe TRBD1 (5 bases). V was trimmed by 3 bases and J by 5 bases, leaving 11 bases between them. This CDR3 contains 13 residues. Germline V gene lookup returns CDR1 SGHKS and CDR2 YYEKEE (reference sequence). The CDR3 is CASSWSRVETQYF. The CDR3 nucleotides read TGTGCCAGCAGCTGGTCCAGGGTTGAGACCCAGTACTTC.

This clonotype has a count of ten or more. The chain employs TRBV19 and TRBJ2-1, with D perhaps matching TRBD2 (5 bases). Germline V gene lookup returns CDR1 LNHDA and CDR2 SQIVND (reference sequence). This CDR3 comprises 13 residues. The germline V and J ends were trimmed by 6 bases and 3 bases, with 9 bases remaining between them. CDR3 sequence: CASRAGLYNEQFF. The CDR3, as DNA: TGTGCCAGTAGGGCGGGCCTCTACAATGAGCAGTTCTTC.

This clonotype was counted many times. The chain has TRBV4-3 and TRBJ2-1, with 7 bases matching TRBD2. The ends lost 1 base at V and 4 bases at J; junction bases unmatched: 4. CDR3 length: 15 residues. The V gene's germline CDR1 is LGHNA and CDR2 YSLEER. Here the CDR3 DNA reads TGCGCCAGCAGCCAAGTGTGGGAGGGATACAATGAGCAGTTCTTC. Its translation: CASSQVWEGYNEQFF.

CDR3 coding DNA: TGTGCCAGCTCAGCCCCGGACAGGGGGCCCGGGGAGCTGTTTTTT. As protein: CASSAPDRGPGELFF. The chain has TRBV18 and TRBJ2-2; 11 bases map to TRBD1. Germline-derived CDR1 and CDR2 are KGHSH and LQKENI. V dropped 5 bases and J dropped 6; count of bases not matched to a gene: 5. The CDR3 is made up of 15 amino acids.

CDR3 sequence: CASSQGQLTNSGNTIYF. The CDR3 bases are TGCGCCAGCAGCCAAGGGCAGCTCACTAACTCTGGAAACACCATATATTTT. The V and J genes are TRBV4-3 and TRBJ1-3, with no clear D. V lost 1 base and J 0 bases, leaving 13 bases between the germline ends. CDR3 length: 17 residues. Germline CDR1 reads LGHNA; CDR2 reads YSLEER.

This sequence joins TRBV6-2 or TRBV6-3 and TRBJ2-1, with TRBD2 identical over 8 bases. The V segment lost 5 bases and the J segment 8 bases; nucleotides outside the gene matches: 5. Per germline, CDR1 MNHEY and CDR2 SVGEGT. The CDR3 runs to 13 residues. The CDR3 DNA is TGTGCCAGCAGTACCGGGGGGGCGGATGAGCAGTTCTTC. Amino acids: CASSTGGADEQFF.

V gene TRBV4-1 combines with J gene TRBJ1-4; a possible D gene is TRBD1 (6 bases). V was trimmed by 3 bases and J by 7 bases, leaving 12 bases between them. The CDR3 covers 14 residues. The germline V gene has CDR1 MGHRA and CDR2 YSYEKL. The chain's CDR3 is CASSHMGAGEKLFF. Written as DNA, the CDR3 is TGCGCCAGCAGCCATATGGGGGCCGGTGAAAAACTGTTTTTT.

The chain combines TRBV28 with TRBJ2-2; 7 positions agree with TRBD2. J lost 0 bases, V lost 5 bases, and 6 bases had no gene match. CDR1 is MDHEN, CDR2 SYDVKM, per germline. This CDR3 has 16 amino acids. CDR3 in amino acids: CASSAYGGTNTGELFF. CDR3 DNA: TGTGCCAGCAGTGCTTACGGGGGGACGAACACCGGGGAGCTGTTTTTT.